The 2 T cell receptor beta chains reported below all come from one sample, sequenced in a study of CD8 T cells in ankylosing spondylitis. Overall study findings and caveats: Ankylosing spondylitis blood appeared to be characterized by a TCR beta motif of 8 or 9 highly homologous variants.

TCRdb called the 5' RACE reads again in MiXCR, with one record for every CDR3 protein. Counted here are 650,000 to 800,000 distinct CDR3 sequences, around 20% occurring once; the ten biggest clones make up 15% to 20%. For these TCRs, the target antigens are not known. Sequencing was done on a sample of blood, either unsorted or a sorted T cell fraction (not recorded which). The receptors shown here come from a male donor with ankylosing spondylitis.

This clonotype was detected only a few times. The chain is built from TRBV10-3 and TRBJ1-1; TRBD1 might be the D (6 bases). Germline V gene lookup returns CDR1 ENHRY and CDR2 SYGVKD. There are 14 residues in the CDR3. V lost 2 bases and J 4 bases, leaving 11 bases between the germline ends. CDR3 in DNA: TGTGCCATCAGTGAGGCACAGGGATCCACTGAAGCTTTCTTT. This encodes CAISEAQGSTEAFF.

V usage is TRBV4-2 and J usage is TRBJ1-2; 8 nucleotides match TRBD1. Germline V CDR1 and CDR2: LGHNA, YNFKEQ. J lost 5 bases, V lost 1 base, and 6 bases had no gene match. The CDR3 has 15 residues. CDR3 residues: CASSQGQGPRYGYTF. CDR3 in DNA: TGTGCCAGCAGCCAAGGACAGGGGCCCCGTTATGGCTACACCTTC.